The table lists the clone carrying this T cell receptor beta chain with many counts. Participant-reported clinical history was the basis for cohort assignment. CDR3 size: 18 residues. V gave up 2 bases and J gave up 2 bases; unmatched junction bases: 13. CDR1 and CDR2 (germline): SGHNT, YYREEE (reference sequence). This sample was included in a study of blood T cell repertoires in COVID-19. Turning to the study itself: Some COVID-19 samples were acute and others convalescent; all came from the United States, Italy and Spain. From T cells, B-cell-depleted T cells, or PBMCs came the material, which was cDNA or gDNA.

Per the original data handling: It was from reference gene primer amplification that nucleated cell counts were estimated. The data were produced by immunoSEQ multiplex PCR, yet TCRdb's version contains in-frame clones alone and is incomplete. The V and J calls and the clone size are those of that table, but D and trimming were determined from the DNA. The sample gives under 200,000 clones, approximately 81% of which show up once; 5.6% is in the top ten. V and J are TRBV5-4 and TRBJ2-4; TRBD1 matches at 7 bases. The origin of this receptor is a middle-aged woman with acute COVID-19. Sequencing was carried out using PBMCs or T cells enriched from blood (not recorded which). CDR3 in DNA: TGTGCCAGCAGCTTCGCAGGGATTACAGGGGATTCCAAAAACATTCAGTACTTC. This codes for CASSFAGITGDSKNIQYF.